What follows are 30 T cell receptor beta chains derived from one specimen sequenced in a study of cytomegalovirus exposure and HLA in healthy donors. Amplification used 60 Vbeta primers and 13 Jbeta primers. Produced via immunoSEQ multiplex PCR; TCRdb's table is partial and in-frame only. The sample includes 90,000 or so clones, roughly 67% of them seen just once. The sample comprised PBMCs. These TCRs come from a boy younger than 18 in good health and CMV-seropositive.

The V gene is TRBV7-2, the J gene TRBJ1-1, with D perhaps matching TRBD1 (5 bases). V lost 5 bases and J 4 bases, leaving 11 bases between the germline ends. CDR3 length: 13 amino acids. CDR1 is SGHTA, CDR2 FQGNSA, per germline. The chain's CDR3 is CASSGGVGTEAFF. CDR3 sequence (DNA): TGTGCCAGCAGCGGGGGGGTGGGCACTGAAGCTTTCTTT. Supplemented by reference TRBV7-2 and TRBJ1-1, the full variable domain reads GAGVSQSPSNKVTEKGKDVELRCDPISGHTALYWYRQSLGQGLEFLIYFQGNSAPDKSGLPSDRFSAERTGGSVSTLTIQRTQQEDSAVYLCASSGGVGTEAFFGQGTRLTVV.

This rearrangement joins TRBV12-2 to TRBJ2-1; TRBD2 reflects the table's D call only, with no check against the DNA. TRBV12-2 is recorded as a pseudogene. This CDR3 contains 18 residues. The CDR3 coding sequence is TGTGCAAGTCGCTTAGAATTGCTACTAGGATTTTTAAGCAATGAGCAGTTCTTC. Translation gives CASRLELLLGFLSNEQFF.

There are a few counts of this clone. The chain employs TRBV6-6 and TRBJ1-4; TRBD1 might be the D (5 bases). Trimming took 2 bases from V and 8 from J, leaving 9 bases between them. The CDR3 length is 13 residues. Germline loops: CDR1 MNHNY, CDR2 SVGAGI (reference sequence). CDR3 in DNA: TGTGCCAGCAGTTACGGGGCCGGGGAAAAACTGTTTTTT. Translation gives CASSYGAGEKLFF.

V gene TRBV7-9 combines with J gene TRBJ2-3, with no clear D. Trimming stripped 5 bases from V and 5 bases from J, with 14 bases between. CDR1 SEHNR and CDR2 FQNEAQ come from the germline V gene (reference sequence). The CDR3 spans 14 residues. CDR3: CASSPREVGDTQYF. In DNA, the CDR3 is TGTGCCAGCAGCCCCCGTGAGGTTGGAGATACGCAGTATTTT.

A single count supports this clone. V gene TRBV5-1 combines with J gene TRBJ1-1; 8 nucleotides agree with TRBD1. This CDR3 is built from 16 residues. The germline CDR1 and CDR2 sequences are SGHRS and YFSETQ. Trimming removed 1 base from V and 8 bases from J; junction bases left unmatched: 13. This chain's CDR3 is CASSLTGGQGSVEAFF. CDR3 in DNA: TGCGCCAGCAGCTTGACGGGAGGACAGGGCAGTGTCGAAGCTTTCTTT.

The chain's CDR3 is CASSPSLDRGFAEQYF. CDR3 coding DNA: TGTGCCAGCAGTCCTTCTTTGGACAGGGGTTTCGCCGAGCAGTACTTC. The chain joins TRBV27 to TRBJ2-7; 9 nucleotides agree with TRBD1. The CDR3 contains 16 residues. The V segment lost 5 bases and the J segment 6 bases; nucleotides outside the gene matches: 14. Germline CDR1 reads MNHEY; CDR2 reads SMNVEV (reference sequence).

V usage is TRBV5-1 and J usage is TRBJ2-3, with 7 bases lining up with TRBD2. From germline, CDR1 is SGHRS and CDR2 YFSETQ. This CDR3 spans 16 amino acids. The V gene end was trimmed by 0 bases and the J gene end by 2 bases; junction bases not matched to a gene: 6. The CDR3 DNA sequence: TGCGCCAGCAGCTTGGTGCGCGGGGGTTTCACAGATACGCAGTATTTT. Translating it yields CASSLVRGGFTDTQYF.

The chain uses TRBV7-6 and TRBJ2-7; maybe TRBD1 (5 bases). The V end was cut by 4 bases, the J end by 7 bases, with 14 bases between. The CDR3 has 13 amino acids. In germline, CDR1 is SGHVS, CDR2 FNYEAQ. In DNA, the CDR3 is TGTGCCAGCAGCTCCAGTCCCAAGGGGGAGCAGTACTTC. Its translation: CASSSSPKGEQYF.

The chain joins TRBV5-1 to TRBJ1-6, with no clear D. Looked up from germline, CDR1 is SGHRS and CDR2 is YFSETQ. Trimming shortened V by 0 bases and J by 6 bases, and 13 bases separated the two germline ends. This CDR3 is 16 amino acids long. CDR3 residues: CASSLATSEANSPLHF. As DNA, the CDR3 is TGCGCCAGCAGCTTGGCCACTTCAGAGGCTAATTCACCCCTCCACTTT.

The chain carries TRBV2 and TRBJ2-7, with TRBD2 matching over 7 bases. The V segment lost 10 bases and the J segment 3 bases; nucleotides outside the gene matches: 15. CDR1 and CDR2 (germline): SNHLY, FYNNEI. This CDR3 contains 15 residues. This chain's CDR3 is CATRSAGGFLYEQYF. In nucleotides, the CDR3 is TGTGCCACCCGGTCTGCCGGGGGGTTTCTCTACGAGCAGTACTTC.

V and J are TRBV6-5 and TRBJ2-1; 12 nucleotides agree with TRBD2. Losses at the gene ends were 8 bases for V and 9 bases for J; bases not matched to a gene: 8. This CDR3 has 14 residues. Germline loops: CDR1 MNHEY, CDR2 SVGAGI. Written as DNA, the CDR3 is TGTGCCAGCGCTCGGGCTAGCGGGAGGGCTGAGCAGTTCTTC. It is translated as CASARASGRAEQFF.

The chain couples TRBV6-1 to TRBJ1-5, with no clear D. Germline V gives CDR1 MNHNS, CDR2 SASEGT. Trimming pared 8 bases from V and 0 bases from J, leaving 14 bases between. CDR3 length equals 15 residues. The CDR3 region is CASGKVSYSNQPQHF. The CDR3 nucleotides are TGTGCCAGCGGTAAAGTATCTTATAGCAATCAGCCCCAGCATTTT.

V is TRBV7-9 and J is TRBJ2-1, with TRBD2 identical over 7 bases. Germline V gives CDR1 SEHNR, CDR2 FQNEAQ (reference sequence). The CDR3 totals 17 residues. V lost 5 bases to trimming and J lost 0 bases; unmatched junction nucleotides: 10. The CDR3 coding sequence is TGTGCCAGCAGCACCTGGTTGGGAGGGGACTCCTACAATGAGCAGTTCTTC. This encodes CASSTWLGGDSYNEQFF.

The chain employs TRBV11-2 and TRBJ2-7; 9 bases align to TRBD2. Germline lookup yields CDR1 SGHAT and CDR2 FQNNGV. Trimming removed 4 bases from V and 5 bases from J; junction bases left unmatched: 12. The length of the CDR3 is 16 residues. The CDR3 DNA sequence: TGTGCCAGCAGCTCTATTAGCGGGAGCGTTGTCCACGAGCAGTACTTC. Protein: CASSSISGSVVHEQYF.

The chain carries TRBV11-2 and TRBJ1-5, with D uncertain. The CDR3 contains 14 residues. The germline V gene encodes CDR1 SGHAT and CDR2 FQNNGV. V dropped 2 bases and J dropped 3 bases, with 8 bases sitting between them. DNA for the CDR3: TGTGCCAGCAGCTTATCCAGTAACAATCAGCCCCAGCATTTT. Its translation: CASSLSSNNQPQHF.

The chain couples TRBV5-3 to TRBJ1-4; no reliable D call. TRBV5-3 is annotated as an ORF whose role is uncertain. The CDR3 has 13 residues. The V end lost 4 bases, the J end lost 8 bases, and 12 bases lay between the germline ends. The CDR3 DNA follows: TGTGCCAGAAGCGTGGACCGAGGGGAAAAACTGTTTTTT. Protein product: CARSVDRGEKLFF.

The chain combines TRBV28 with TRBJ1-1; D possibly corresponds to TRBD1 (5 bases). This CDR3 spans 12 amino acids. Germline CDR1 and CDR2: MDHEN and SYDVKM. The CDR3 DNA reads TGTACCACGGGGGACCCGAACACTGAAGCTTTCTTT. As protein: CTTGDPNTEAFF.

The V gene is TRBV30, the J gene TRBJ2-2; TRBD2 agrees at 8 bases. CDR1 and CDR2 (germline): GTSNPN, SVGIG (reference sequence). Trimming cost V 8 bases and J 5 bases; bases outside gene matches: 16. The CDR3 contains 16 residues. CDR3 sequence (DNA): TGTGCCGGGACTAGGGGAAGTATAGAACAAACCGGGGAGCTGTTTTTT. Protein product: CAGTRGSIEQTGELFF.

This chain links TRBV23-1 with TRBJ2-7, with TRBD1 as a possible D gene (6 bases). TRBV23-1 is marked as an open reading frame, function uncertain. Trimming pared 0 bases from V and 5 bases from J, leaving 20 bases between. The CDR3 is 17 residues long. The CDR3 DNA reads TGCGCCAGCAGTCAATCGCGTCAGGGGAAATTTGTCCACGAGCAGTACTTC. Translating gives CASSQSRQGKFVHEQYF.

This clone showed up just a few times. The J gene is TRBJ1-1, the V gene TRBV6-6, with D perhaps TRBD1 (5 bases). V was trimmed by 2 bases and J by 2 bases, leaving 9 bases between them. Germline assignment: CDR1 MNHNY and CDR2 SVGAGI (reference sequence). The CDR3 length is 14 residues. The CDR3 sequence is CASSYPGTNTEAFF. Written as DNA, the CDR3 is TGTGCCAGCAGTTACCCAGGGACTAACACTGAAGCTTTCTTT.

This chain connects TRBV19 to TRBJ1-2; D not certain. This CDR3 contains 15 residues. Germline CDR1 is LNHDA and CDR2 is SQIVND (reference sequence). Trimming stripped 7 bases from V and 8 bases from J, with 23 bases between. The CDR3 DNA follows: TGTGCCAGTATACCCCTGGGTGGCGGGAATGGAGGCTACACCTTC. This translates into CASIPLGGGNGGYTF.

In this sample, this clone turned up once. The chain is built from TRBV27 and TRBJ2-7, with a tentative D call TRBD2 (5 bases). Germline V gives CDR1 MNHEY, CDR2 SMNVEV (reference sequence). The CDR3 contains 14 residues. Trimming left V 5 bases short and J 2 bases short, with 13 bases between. CDR3 loop: CASSPRVGAYEQYF. The CDR3 DNA reads TGTGCCAGCAGTCCCCGGGTGGGAGCCTACGAGCAGTACTTC.

V and J are TRBV28 and TRBJ1-5; D is perhaps TRBD1 (5 bases). CDR1 is MDHEN, CDR2 SYDVKM, per germline. There are 16 residues in the CDR3. Trimming took off 1 base at V and 1 base at J, with 11 bases between the two ends. The CDR3 spells CASSLLGGESNQPQHF. CDR3 bases: TGTGCCAGCAGTTTATTGGGGGGGGAGAGCAATCAGCCCCAGCATTTT.

This clone was counted a few times. This chain uses TRBV7-2 with TRBJ2-7; perhaps TRBD1 as D (5 bases). The CDR3 covers 14 residues. The germline CDR1 and CDR2 sequences are SGHTA and FQGNSA. Trimming stripped 7 bases from V and 5 bases from J, with 18 bases between. The CDR3 region has the DNA TGTGCCAGCACCCCTCGTCCAGGGTGGGACGAGCAGTACTTC. Translation: CASTPRPGWDEQYF.

The chain uses TRBV6-5 and TRBJ2-7; a weak D match, TRBD1 (5 bases). Germline-derived CDR1 and CDR2 are MNHEY and SVGAGI. The CDR3 runs to 12 residues. V was clipped by 4 bases and J by 7 bases, with 11 bases between them. CDR3 residues: CASSFRGGEQYF. The CDR3 coding sequence is TGTGCCAGCAGTTTTAGGGGTGGTGAGCAGTACTTC.

The chain uses TRBV7-8 and TRBJ2-6, with D perhaps matching TRBD2 (6 bases). The V gene's germline CDR1 is SGHVS and CDR2 FQNEAQ. The CDR3 is 20 residues long. With 4 bases removed from V and 1 base from J, the gap between germline ends came to 23 bases. The CDR3 is CASSYTAGQGIFSGANVLTF. CDR3 nucleotide sequence: TGTGCCAGCAGCTATACAGCGGGTCAGGGAATCTTTTCTGGGGCCAACGTCCTGACTTTC. Complete variable domain (other parts from reference TRBV7-8 and TRBJ2-6): GAGVSQSPRYKVAKRGQDVALRCDPISGHVSLFWYQQALGQGPEFLTYFQNEAQLDKSGLPSDRFFAERPEGSVSTLKIQRTQQEDSAVYLCASSYTAGQGIFSGANVLTFGAGSRLTVL.

The chain recombines TRBV25-1 with TRBJ1-1, with D maybe TRBD1 (6 bases). Trimming cost V 7 bases and J 6 bases, with 18 bases left between them. CDR3 length equals 14 residues. Germline V gene lookup returns CDR1 MGHDK and CDR2 SYGVNS. This CDR3 reads CASTSRGRAPEAFF. CDR3 DNA sequence: TGTGCCAGCACCTCCAGGGGTAGGGCCCCTGAAGCTTTCTTT.

The chain has TRBV6-1 and TRBJ2-7; D perhaps matches TRBD2 (6 bases). The germline gives CDR1 MNHNS, CDR2 SASEGT. Trimming took 4 bases from V and 0 from J, leaving 13 bases between them. The CDR3 sequence is 15 residues long. CDR3 loop: CASSAQTSSSYEQYF. Written as DNA, the CDR3 is TGTGCCAGCAGTGCCCAGACTAGTAGCTCCTACGAGCAGTACTTC.

CDR3 loop: CASSLGDMTGYGYTF. The CDR3 bases are TGCGCCAGCAGCTTGGGAGATATGACAGGCTATGGCTACACCTTC. The J gene is TRBJ1-2, the V gene TRBV5-1; maybe TRBD1 (6 bases). Trimming stripped 0 bases from V and 4 bases from J, with 13 bases between. CDR3 length equals 15 residues. Germline lookup yields CDR1 SGHRS and CDR2 YFSETQ.

The CDR3 DNA reads TGCAGCCCCGTACCAGGGGATATCTTATCGAACACCGGGGAGCTGTTTTTT. This gives the protein CSPVPGDILSNTGELFF. The rearrangement uses TRBV29-1 and TRBJ2-2, with D tentatively TRBD1 (6 bases). This CDR3 is built from 17 residues. CDR1 is SQVTM and CDR2 is ANQGSEA in the germline V gene. V lost 8 bases to trimming and J lost 0 bases, with 22 bases between them.